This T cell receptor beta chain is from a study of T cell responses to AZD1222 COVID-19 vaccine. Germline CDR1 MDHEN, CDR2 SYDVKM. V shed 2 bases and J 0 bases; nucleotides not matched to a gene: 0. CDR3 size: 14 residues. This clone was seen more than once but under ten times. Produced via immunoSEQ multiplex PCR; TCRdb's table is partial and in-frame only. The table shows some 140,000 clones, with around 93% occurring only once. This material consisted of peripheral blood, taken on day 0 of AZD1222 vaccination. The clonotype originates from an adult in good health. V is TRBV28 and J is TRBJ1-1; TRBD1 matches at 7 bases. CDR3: CASSLQGVNTEAFF. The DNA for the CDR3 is TGTGCCAGCAGTTTACAGGGGGTGAACACTGAAGCTTTCTTT.